The sequence of this TCR beta chain was determined in a study of cytomegalovirus exposure and HLA in healthy donors. This clone was seen a few times. No antigen is known for it. 60 Vbeta and 13 Jbeta primers were used in PCR. Repertoires were generated with immunoSEQ multiplex PCR, while TCRdb's copy carries only in-frame clones and drops some. The data contain about 140,000 clones, roughly 80% of them singletons. The ends were cut back, 5 bases at V and 2 bases at J, with 22 bases in the middle. Germline V gene lookup returns CDR1 SGHTA and CDR2 FQGTGA. The CDR3 runs 17 residues. Findings of the study overall: High sensitivity and specificity were reportedly achieved when the classifier diagnosed cytomegalovirus status. The authors excluded some V segments, including TRBV6-2 and TRBV6-3, as indistinguishable.

The source of this sequence is a man in his forties in good health and CMV-seronegative. The sample was PBMCs. This chain links TRBV7-3 with TRBJ2-7, with D possibly matching TRBD1 (6 bases). The CDR3 coding sequence is TGTGCCAGCAGCAAAGAGGGGTCCCAGGGGCGAACCTACGAGCAGTACTTC. It is translated as CASSKEGSQGRTYEQYF.